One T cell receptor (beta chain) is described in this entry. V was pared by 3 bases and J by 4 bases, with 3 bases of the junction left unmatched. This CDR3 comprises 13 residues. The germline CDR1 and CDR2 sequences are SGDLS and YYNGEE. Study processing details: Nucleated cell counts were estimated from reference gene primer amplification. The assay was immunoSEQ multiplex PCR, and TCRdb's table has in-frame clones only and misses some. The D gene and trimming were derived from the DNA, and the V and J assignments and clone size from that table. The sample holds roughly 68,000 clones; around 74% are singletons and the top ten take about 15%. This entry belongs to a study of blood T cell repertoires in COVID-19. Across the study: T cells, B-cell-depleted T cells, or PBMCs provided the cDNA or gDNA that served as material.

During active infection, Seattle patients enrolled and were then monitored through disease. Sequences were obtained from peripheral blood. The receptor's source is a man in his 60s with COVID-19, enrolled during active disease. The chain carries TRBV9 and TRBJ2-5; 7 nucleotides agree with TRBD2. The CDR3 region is CASSGEGPETQYF. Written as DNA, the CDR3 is TGTGCCAGCAGCGGGGAGGGCCCAGAGACCCAGTACTTC.